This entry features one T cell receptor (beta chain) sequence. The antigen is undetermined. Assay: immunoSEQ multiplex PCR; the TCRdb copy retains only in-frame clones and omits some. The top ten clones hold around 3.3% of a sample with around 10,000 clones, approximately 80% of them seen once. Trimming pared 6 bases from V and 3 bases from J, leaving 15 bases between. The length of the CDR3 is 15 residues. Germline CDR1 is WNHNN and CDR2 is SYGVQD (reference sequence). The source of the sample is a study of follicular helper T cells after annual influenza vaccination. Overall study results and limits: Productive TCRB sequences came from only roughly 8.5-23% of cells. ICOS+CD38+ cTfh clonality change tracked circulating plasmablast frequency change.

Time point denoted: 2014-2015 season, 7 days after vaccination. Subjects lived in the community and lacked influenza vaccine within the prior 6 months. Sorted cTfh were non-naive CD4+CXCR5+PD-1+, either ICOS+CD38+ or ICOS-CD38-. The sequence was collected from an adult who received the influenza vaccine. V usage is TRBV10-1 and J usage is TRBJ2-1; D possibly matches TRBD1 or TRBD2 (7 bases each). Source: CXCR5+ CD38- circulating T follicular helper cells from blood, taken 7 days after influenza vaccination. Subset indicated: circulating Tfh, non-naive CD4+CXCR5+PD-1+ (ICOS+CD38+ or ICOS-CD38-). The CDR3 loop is CASSPGGGLYNEQFF. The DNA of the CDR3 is TGCGCCAGCAGCCCAGGGGGGGGTCTCTACAATGAGCAGTTCTTC.